The rows below give T cell receptor beta chains drawn from one sample of a study of blood T cell repertoires in COVID-19. The assay was immunoSEQ multiplex PCR, and TCRdb's table has in-frame clones only and misses some. The table includes more than 350,000 clones, about 88% detected once. Sequencing was performed on PBMCs or T cells enriched from blood (not recorded which). Receptors originate from a woman under 30 who had been exposed to COVID-19. Each CDR3 is given with its conserved first and last residue. A D gene is named only where the DNA matches it firmly.

V gene	D gene	J gene	CDR3 protein	CDR3 DNA
TRBV2	-	TRBJ1-2	CASSLRTAGYTF	TGTGCCAGCAGTCTAAGGACTGCCGGCTACACCTTC
TRBV28	TRBD1	TRBJ1-2	CASSLGRGLNGYTF	TGTGCCAGCAGTTTAGGAAGGGGGCTCAATGGCTACACCTTC
TRBV5-4	TRBD1	TRBJ1-2	CASSLGGTGGASYTF	TGTGCCAGCAGCTTGGGAGGGACAGGGGGCGCGAGCTACACCTTC
TRBV7-2	-	TRBJ2-1	CASRDSGRNEQFF	TGTGCCAGCCGGGACTCCGGTAGGAATGAGCAGTTCTTC
TRBV2	TRBD1	TRBJ2-5	CASSPQGPGQGLTGPQETQYF	TGTGCCAGCAGTCCCCAGGGGCCGGGACAGGGGTTGACGGGACCCCAAGAGACCCAGTACTTC
TRBV5-1	-	TRBJ2-3	CASSLAGDTQYF	TGCGCCAGCAGCTTGGCAGGGGACACGCAGTATTTT
TRBV7-2	TRBD2	TRBJ2-1	CASSPLAGGRNEQFF	TGTGCCAGCAGCCCCTTAGCGGGAGGGAGGAATGAGCAGTTCTTC
TRBV14	TRBD1	TRBJ2-7	CASSQETGPYEQYF	TGTGCCAGCAGCCAGGAGACAGGGCCCTACGAGCAGTACTTC
TRBV10-1	TRBD2	TRBJ2-7	CASSDWTSGDSYEQYF	TGCGCCAGCAGTGACTGGACTAGCGGGGACTCCTACGAGCAGTACTTC
TRBV5-1	TRBD1	TRBJ1-1	CASSLGTGVVGGTEAFF	TGCGCCAGCAGCCTAGGGACAGGGGTGGTTGGAGGAACTGAAGCTTTCTTT